This T cell receptor beta chain was profiled in a study of blood T cells in healthy people across ages. CDR1 and CDR2 (germline): MGHRA, YSYEKL. The J segment lost 0 bases and the V segment lost 3 bases, leaving 12 bases of the junction unmatched. This CDR3 has 18 residues. It was with a sample-barcoded 5' primer and a J-beta primer mix that a second PCR of roughly 7 to 12 cycles was run. TCRdb re-called the 5' RACE reads through MiXCR, storing one row per CDR3 protein. The sample contains about 1.4 million distinct CDR3 sequences, around 59% of which appear only once. Study-level results: Diversity estimates from one million T cells were considered underestimates. With age, beta diversity per million T cells declined roughly linearly, significantly by approximately 40.

Notes on this clonotype: Its cognate antigen is unknown.

The source is a man younger than 35 in good health. This chain connects TRBV4-1 to TRBJ2-3, with 7 bases aligning to TRBD2. Input material: blood. CDR3 nucleotide sequence: TGCGCCAGCAGCCACCAATACCGGGGGGTCGAGAGCACAGATACGCAGTATTTT. This sequence encodes CASSHQYRGVESTDTQYF.